The rows below give T cell receptor beta chains drawn from one sample of a study of chemoradiotherapy in HPV16-positive cancers. The table came from immunoSEQ multiplex PCR; TCRdb's copy has only in-frame clones and leaves some out. The data hold some 7,000 clones, with about 89% observed a single time. This sample was obtained from a patient who underwent chemoradiotherapy. The source is a human donor with HPV-associated anogenital cancer. The CDR3 runs from the conserved cysteine through the conserved F or W. A D gene is named only where the DNA matches it firmly. The size of a clone is reported for some rows only, either as once, few or many, or as a class for expanded clones.

D gene: TRBD2; V gene: TRBV23-1; clone size: NA; J gene: TRBJ2-2; CDR3 protein: CASSRGTRLRRAGELFF; CDR3 DNA: TGCGCCAGCAGTCGGGGGACTAGGTTAAGGAGGGCCGGGGAGCTGTTTTTT
D gene: NA; V gene: TRBV7-3; clone size: NA; J gene: TRBJ2-2; CDR3 protein: CASSPGVFGELFF; CDR3 DNA: TGTGCCAGCAGCCCTGGGGTGTTCGGGGAGCTGTTTTTT
D gene: NA; V gene: TRBV14; clone size: NA; J gene: TRBJ1-2; CDR3 protein: CASSPTGLYGYTF; CDR3 DNA: TGTGCCAGCAGCCCGACAGGTTTATATGGCTACACCTTC
D gene: NA; V gene: TRBV5-1; clone size: NA; J gene: TRBJ1-2; CDR3 protein: CASSLGTDGYTF; CDR3 DNA: TGCGCCAGCAGCCTGGGTACTGATGGCTACACCTTC
D gene: NA; V gene: TRBV6-5; clone size: NA; J gene: TRBJ1-2; CDR3 protein: CASKATGGANYGYTF; CDR3 DNA: TGTGCCAGCAAAGCAACGGGGGGCGCCAACTATGGCTACACCTTC
D gene: NA; V gene: TRBV2; clone size: NA; J gene: TRBJ1-1; CDR3 protein: CASSEELLRGLNTEAFF; CDR3 DNA: TGTGCCAGCAGTGAGGAACTCCTAAGGGGATTGAACACTGAAGCTTTCTTT
D gene: TRBD1; V gene: TRBV9; clone size: once; J gene: TRBJ1-4; CDR3 protein: CASSVEGQDEKLFF; CDR3 DNA: TGTGCCAGCAGCGTAGAGGGACAGGATGAAAAACTGTTTTTT
D gene: TRBD2; V gene: TRBV7-2; clone size: NA; J gene: TRBJ2-1; CDR3 protein: CASSLVSGRANEQFF; CDR3 DNA: TGTGCCAGCAGCTTAGTGAGCGGGAGGGCGAATGAGCAGTTCTTC
D gene: NA; V gene: TRBV25-1; clone size: NA; J gene: TRBJ2-7; CDR3 protein: CASSVGGEQYF; CDR3 DNA: TGTGCCAGCAGTGTAGGGGGCGAGCAGTACTTC
D gene: NA; V gene: TRBV7-9; clone size: once; J gene: TRBJ2-1; CDR3 protein: CASSTRGEQFF; CDR3 DNA: TGTGCCAGCAGCACCCGTGGTGAGCAGTTCTTC
D gene: TRBD2; V gene: TRBV6-1; clone size: NA; J gene: TRBJ2-1; CDR3 protein: CASRAGLAAYNEQFF; CDR3 DNA: TGTGCCAGCAGAGCGGGACTAGCGGCCTACAATGAGCAGTTCTTC
D gene: TRBD1; V gene: TRBV7-3; clone size: NA; J gene: TRBJ2-6; CDR3 protein: CASSVSPGGWANVLTF; CDR3 DNA: TGTGCCAGCAGCGTAAGCCCAGGGGGCTGGGCCAACGTCCTGACTTTC
D gene: NA; V gene: TRBV5-1; clone size: NA; J gene: TRBJ1-2; CDR3 protein: CASSPETNYGYTF; CDR3 DNA: TGCGCCAGCAGTCCCGAAACTAACTATGGCTACACCTTC
D gene: NA; V gene: TRBV19; clone size: NA; J gene: TRBJ1-3; CDR3 protein: CASSFSASGNTIYF; CDR3 DNA: TGTGCCAGTAGTTTTTCCGCCTCTGGAAACACCATATATTTT
D gene: NA; V gene: TRBV5-4; clone size: NA; J gene: TRBJ2-7; CDR3 protein: CASRSAGTYEQYF; CDR3 DNA: TGTGCCAGCAGATCGGCAGGGACGTACGAGCAGTACTTC
D gene: NA; V gene: TRBV7-2; clone size: NA; J gene: TRBJ2-1; CDR3 protein: CASSWGPLPDIVNNEQFF; CDR3 DNA: TGTGCCAGCAGCTGGGGTCCACTGCCGGACATCGTGAACAATGAGCAGTTCTTC
D gene: TRBD1; V gene: TRBV19; clone size: NA; J gene: TRBJ1-2; CDR3 protein: CASSTGGGYTF; CDR3 DNA: TGTGCCAGTAGTACAGGGGGTGGCTACACCTTC
D gene: TRBD1; V gene: TRBV5-1; clone size: NA; J gene: TRBJ1-2; CDR3 protein: CASSSSGGTGYGYTF; CDR3 DNA: TGCGCCAGCAGCAGTTCAGGGGGTACGGGCTATGGCTACACCTTC
D gene: TRBD2; V gene: TRBV7-3; clone size: NA; J gene: TRBJ2-1; CDR3 protein: CASSLTGGTSDNNEQFF; CDR3 DNA: TGTGCCAGCAGCTTAACGGGGGGGACTAGCGACAACAATGAGCAGTTCTTC
D gene: NA; V gene: TRBV4-1; clone size: NA; J gene: TRBJ1-4; CDR3 protein: CASSQGPDRRNEKLFF; CDR3 DNA: TGCGCCAGCAGCCAGGGTCCGGACAGACGAAATGAAAAACTGTTTTTT
D gene: TRBD2; V gene: TRBV25-1; clone size: once; J gene: TRBJ2-5; CDR3 protein: CASSETSGDQETQYF; CDR3 DNA: TGTGCCAGCAGTGAAACTAGCGGGGACCAAGAGACCCAGTACTTC
D gene: NA; V gene: TRBV19; clone size: NA; J gene: TRBJ2-1; CDR3 protein: CASSREISSYNEQFF; CDR3 DNA: TGTGCCAGTAGCCGGGAAATTAGCTCCTACAATGAGCAGTTCTTC
D gene: NA; V gene: TRBV19; clone size: NA; J gene: TRBJ1-2; CDR3 protein: CASRGRAGVMGYGYTF; CDR3 DNA: TGTGCCAGCCGCGGGAGGGCAGGGGTAATGGGCTATGGCTACACCTTC
D gene: NA; V gene: TRBV25-1; clone size: NA; J gene: TRBJ1-4; CDR3 protein: CASSDLLPGGLNEKLFF; CDR3 DNA: TGTGCCAGCAGTGATCTTCTTCCCGGGGGTCTTAATGAAAAACTGTTTTTT
D gene: TRBD2; V gene: TRBV6-1; clone size: NA; J gene: TRBJ2-1; CDR3 protein: CASSDRPGTSGNEQFF; CDR3 DNA: TGTGCCAGCAGTGATCGTCCTGGGACTAGCGGCAATGAGCAGTTCTTC
D gene: NA; V gene: TRBV19; clone size: once; J gene: TRBJ2-7; CDR3 protein: CASTQSFGYEQYF; CDR3 DNA: TGTGCCAGTACGCAGTCTTTCGGGTACGAGCAGTACTTC
D gene: TRBD2; V gene: TRBV5-4; clone size: NA; J gene: TRBJ2-2; CDR3 protein: CASSLGLAGNTGELFF; CDR3 DNA: TGTGCCAGCAGCTTGGGACTAGCGGGGAACACCGGGGAGCTGTTTTTT
D gene: NA; V gene: TRBV18; clone size: NA; J gene: TRBJ1-2; CDR3 protein: CASSPPTETYGYTF; CDR3 DNA: TGTGCCAGCTCACCCCCAACAGAAACCTATGGCTACACCTTC
D gene: NA; V gene: TRBV6-5; clone size: NA; J gene: TRBJ1-2; CDR3 protein: CASSNLGGEGGYTF; CDR3 DNA: TGTGCCAGCAGTAACTTAGGGGGGGAAGGTGGCTACACCTTC
D gene: TRBD1; V gene: TRBV5-1; clone size: NA; J gene: TRBJ1-4; CDR3 protein: CASSPQRDSFEKLFF; CDR3 DNA: TGCGCCAGCAGCCCGCAACGGGACAGTTTTGAAAAACTGTTTTTT
D gene: TRBD1; V gene: TRBV7-9; clone size: NA; J gene: TRBJ1-1; CDR3 protein: CASSSTGGVGTEAFF; CDR3 DNA: TGTGCCAGCAGCTCCACAGGGGGCGTGGGCACTGAAGCTTTCTTT
D gene: TRBD2; V gene: TRBV11-3; clone size: once; J gene: TRBJ2-7; CDR3 protein: CASSPVRGGTYEQYF; CDR3 DNA: TGTGCCAGCAGCCCCGTCCGGGGGGGAACCTACGAGCAGTACTTC
D gene: NA; V gene: TRBV9; clone size: few; J gene: TRBJ2-3; CDR3 protein: CASSDSGTQRDTQYF; CDR3 DNA: TGTGCCAGCAGCGACTCAGGGACGCAACGAGATACGCAGTATTTT
D gene: NA; V gene: TRBV7-2; clone size: NA; J gene: TRBJ2-5; CDR3 protein: CASSFQGGGETQYF; CDR3 DNA: TGTGCCAGCAGCTTCCAGGGGGGCGGAGAGACCCAGTACTTC
D gene: NA; V gene: TRBV10-1; clone size: NA; J gene: TRBJ2-2; CDR3 protein: CASSDSRGKSNTGELFF; CDR3 DNA: TGCGCCAGCAGTGATTCGAGGGGCAAGAGCAACACCGGGGAGCTGTTTTTT
D gene: NA; V gene: TRBV19; clone size: NA; J gene: TRBJ2-3; CDR3 protein: CASSIRQKGADTQYF; CDR3 DNA: TGTGCCAGTAGTATACGGCAAAAAGGAGCAGATACGCAGTATTTT
D gene: NA; V gene: TRBV11-3; clone size: NA; J gene: TRBJ2-1; CDR3 protein: CASSLGSPEHHPYNEQFF; CDR3 DNA: TGTGCCAGCAGCTTGGGCTCTCCGGAACATCACCCTTACAATGAGCAGTTCTTC
D gene: NA; V gene: TRBV6-1; clone size: NA; J gene: TRBJ2-7; CDR3 protein: CASGGGVGLEQYF; CDR3 DNA: TGTGCCAGCGGTGGCGGGGTGGGGCTCGAGCAGTACTTC
D gene: TRBD1; V gene: TRBV5-8; clone size: NA; J gene: TRBJ1-1; CDR3 protein: CASRPGTGAFGEAFF; CDR3 DNA: TGTGCCAGCAGACCTGGGACAGGGGCGTTTGGTGAAGCTTTCTTT
D gene: NA; V gene: TRBV5-5; clone size: NA; J gene: TRBJ2-7; CDR3 protein: CASSLVLPGREHRKQYF; CDR3 DNA: TGTGCCAGCAGCTTGGTTCTACCGGGCAGGGAGCACAGAAAGCAGTACTTC
D gene: TRBD2; V gene: TRBV25-1; clone size: NA; J gene: TRBJ2-6; CDR3 protein: CASSDSVAGRAGANVLTF; CDR3 DNA: TGTGCCAGCAGTGATTCGGTTGCAGGGAGGGCCGGGGCCAACGTCCTGACTTTC
D gene: TRBD1; V gene: TRBV9; clone size: NA; J gene: TRBJ1-6; CDR3 protein: CASSVDEGTGWSSYNSPLHF; CDR3 DNA: TGTGCCAGCAGCGTAGACGAAGGGACAGGGTGGAGCTCCTATAATTCACCCCTCCACTTT
D gene: TRBD1; V gene: TRBV27; clone size: NA; J gene: TRBJ2-6; CDR3 protein: CASRGFGTGFSGANVLTF; CDR3 DNA: TGTGCCAGCAGGGGTTTCGGGACAGGGTTTTCTGGGGCCAACGTCCTGACTTTC
D gene: NA; V gene: TRBV4-2; clone size: NA; J gene: TRBJ2-5; CDR3 protein: CASSQPSSGGGETQYF; CDR3 DNA: TGTGCCAGCAGCCAACCTTCTAGCGGAGGGGGAGAGACCCAGTACTTC
D gene: TRBD1; V gene: TRBV7-8; clone size: NA; J gene: TRBJ2-2; CDR3 protein: CASSPRDRNTGELFF; CDR3 DNA: TGTGCCAGCAGCCCTCGGGACAGGAACACCGGGGAGCTGTTTTTT
D gene: NA; V gene: TRBV6-1; clone size: NA; J gene: TRBJ2-7; CDR3 protein: CASSEESAQAYEQYF; CDR3 DNA: TGTGCCAGCAGTGAAGAATCGGCACAGGCCTACGAGCAGTACTTC